The 15 T cell receptor beta chains reported below all come from one sample, sequenced in a study of blood T cell repertoires in COVID-19. Generated by immunoSEQ multiplex PCR, the TCRdb table keeps only in-frame clones and is missing some. The profile covers fewer than 85,000 clones, with roughly 85% appearing a single time and 26% taken by the ten largest. The sequenced sample was peripheral blood. These receptors were obtained from a man between 60 and 75 years old with active or convalescent COVID-19.

The chain combines TRBV3-1 (or the pseudogene TRBV3-2) with TRBJ2-1; TRBD1 is a possible D gene (6 bases). V was pared by 0 bases and J by 7 bases, with 16 bases between. Looked up from germline, CDR1 is LGHDT and CDR2 is YNNKEL (reference sequence). This CDR3 has 16 residues. The DNA for the CDR3 is TGTGCCAGCAGCCAAGATCTAACAGGGTCTGGGAATGAGCAGTTCTTC. This translates into CASSQDLTGSGNEQFF.

The rearrangement links TRBV27 to TRBJ2-3; D is undetermined. The CDR3 extends over 14 amino acids. V was cut by 7 bases and J by 6 bases, with 17 bases left in between. Germline CDR1 MNHEY, CDR2 SMNVEV (reference sequence). CDR3 nucleotides: TGTGCCAGCACCACCGGCGGTGCCGACGATACGCAGTATTTT. Amino acids: CASTTGGADDTQYF.

The chain recombines TRBV30 with TRBJ1-5; no clear D. Deletions cut 4 bases from V and 3 bases from J, with 10 bases between. The germline CDR1 and CDR2 sequences are GTSNPN and SVGIG (reference sequence). This CDR3 spans 13 amino acids. DNA of the CDR3: TGTGCCTGGACATCAGGCGACAATCAGCCCCAGCATTTT. Translating it yields CAWTSGDNQPQHF. The full variable domain, in which reference TRBV30 and TRBJ1-5 provide the parts outside the CDR3, is SQTIHQWPATLVQPVGSPLSLECTVEGTSNPNLYWYRQAAGRGLQLLFYSVGIGQISSEVPQNLSASRPQDRQFILSSKKLLLSDSGFYLCAWTSGDNQPQHFGDGTRLSIL.

The chain recombines TRBV2 with TRBJ2-7, with TRBD2 identical over 7 bases. This CDR3 comprises 12 residues. The germline V gene encodes CDR1 SNHLY and CDR2 FYNNEI. The trim removed 8 bases at V and 2 bases at J, leaving 3 bases unmatched. CDR3 DNA sequence: TGTGCCAGCGGGGACTACCCCTACGAGCAGTACTTC. Translation: CASGDYPYEQYF.

The chain employs TRBV10-3 and TRBJ2-1; a weak D match, TRBD1 (6 bases). The CDR3 runs 14 residues. The germline gives CDR1 ENHRY, CDR2 SYGVKD. Trimming removed 2 bases from V and 8 bases from J, with 13 bases in between. The CDR3, as DNA: TGTGCCATCAGTGAGATGTGGGGGCCCCATGAGCAGTTCTTC. This codes for CAISEMWGPHEQFF.

The chain recombines TRBV2 with TRBJ2-5; 9 nucleotides agree with TRBD1. V was pared by 10 bases and J by 4 bases, with 13 bases of the junction left unmatched. The CDR3 has 15 residues. CDR1 SNHLY and CDR2 FYNNEI come from the germline V gene. As DNA, the CDR3 is TGTGCCACCCAATCCGGGACAGGGATGAGAGAGACCCAGTACTTC. The encoded protein is CATQSGTGMRETQYF. Based on the CDR3 plus reference TRBV2 and TRBJ2-5, the full variable domain is EPEVTQTPSHQVTQMGQEVILRCVPISNHLYFYWYRQILGQKVEFLVSFYNNEISEKSEIFDDQFSVERPDGSNFTLKIRSTKLEDSAMYFCATQSGTGMRETQYFGPGTRLLVL.

V is TRBV19 and J is TRBJ1-3, with D uncertain. CDR3 length equals 15 residues. Germline V gene lookup returns CDR1 LNHDA and CDR2 SQIVND (reference sequence). V gave up 5 bases and J gave up 2 bases, with 13 bases separating them. CDR3: CASSVNGDTGNTIYF. CDR3 DNA sequence: TGTGCCAGTAGTGTCAACGGAGATACTGGAAACACCATATATTTT.

V and J are TRBV30 and TRBJ1-2; 8 bases are a match to TRBD1. J lost 5 bases, V lost 8 bases, and 4 bases had no gene match. Looked up from germline, CDR1 is GTSNPN and CDR2 is SVGIG (reference sequence). The CDR3 covers 11 residues. Written as DNA, the CDR3 is TGTGCCGGTGACAGGGGTTATGGCTACACCTTC. Encoded protein: CAGDRGYGYTF.

The genes are TRBV10-2 and TRBJ2-5; 10 positions agree with TRBD1. V shed 6 bases, J shed 4 bases, and the junction held 8 bases outside the gene matches. From germline, CDR1 is WSHSY and CDR2 SAAADI. The CDR3 contains 15 residues. This CDR3 reads CASSNRDRGGETQYF. CDR3 bases: TGCGCCAGCAGCAACCGGGACAGGGGAGGAGAGACCCAGTACTTC.

The V and J genes are TRBV29-1 and TRBJ2-7; D uncertain. Trimming cost V 3 bases and J 5 bases, with 11 bases left between them. From germline, CDR1 is SQVTM and CDR2 ANQGSEA. The CDR3 sequence is 12 residues long. The CDR3 is CSVEGRNHEQYF. CDR3 coding DNA: TGCAGCGTTGAGGGCAGAAACCACGAGCAGTACTTC.

This clone showed up many times. The V and J genes are TRBV5-5 and TRBJ2-5; possible D gene TRBD2, 6 bases. V was pared by 3 bases and J by 1 base, with 10 bases between. Germline V gene lookup returns CDR1 SGHKS and CDR2 YYEKEE (reference sequence). This CDR3 has 14 amino acids. CDR3 protein: CASSSRTTQETQYF. The DNA of the CDR3 is TGTGCCAGCAGCTCCCGGACTACCCAAGAGACCCAGTACTTC.

The chain couples TRBV24-1 to TRBJ2-1; D might be TRBD2 (7 bases). The germline V gene has CDR1 KGHDR and CDR2 SFDVKD. V shed 10 bases and J shed 7 bases, with 19 bases lying between them. The CDR3 is 14 amino acids. The CDR3 region has the DNA TGTGCCACTGGGGGAGGGGGGGCTCGGAATGAGCAGTTCTTC. Translation gives CATGGGGARNEQFF.

This sequence joins TRBV3-1 (or the pseudogene TRBV3-2) and TRBJ2-3; the match to TRBD1 covers 9 bases. Germline V CDR1 and CDR2: LGHDT, YNNKEL (reference sequence). The J segment lost 4 bases and the V segment lost 1 base, leaving 3 bases of the junction unmatched. The CDR3 has 15 amino acids. CDR3 nucleotide sequence: TGTGCCAGCAGCCAAGTAGGGACAGGGTCAGATACGCAGTATTTT. This gives the protein CASSQVGTGSDTQYF.

The rearrangement joins TRBV2 to TRBJ1-1; TRBD1 is a possible D gene (5 bases). The CDR3 runs 13 residues. Trimming stripped 7 bases from V and 1 base from J, with 10 bases between. The V gene's germline CDR1 is SNHLY and CDR2 FYNNEI. The CDR3 region is CASILTENTEAFF. The CDR3 coding sequence is TGTGCCAGCATTCTGACAGAGAACACTGAAGCTTTCTTT. The full variable domain, completed using reference TRBV2 and TRBJ1-1, is EPEVTQTPSHQVTQMGQEVILRCVPISNHLYFYWYRQILGQKVEFLVSFYNNEISEKSEIFDDQFSVERPDGSNFTLKIRSTKLEDSAMYFCASILTENTEAFFGQGTRLTVV.

The V and J genes are TRBV2 and TRBJ1-4; 7 bases agree with TRBD1. The CDR3 consists of 15 residues. The germline V gene has CDR1 SNHLY and CDR2 FYNNEI. After removal of 6 bases from V and 3 bases from J, the junction contained 7 bases not matched to a gene. The CDR3 reads CASSENGQANEKLFF. For the CDR3, the DNA is TGTGCCAGCAGCGAGAATGGACAGGCTAATGAAAAACTGTTTTTT.